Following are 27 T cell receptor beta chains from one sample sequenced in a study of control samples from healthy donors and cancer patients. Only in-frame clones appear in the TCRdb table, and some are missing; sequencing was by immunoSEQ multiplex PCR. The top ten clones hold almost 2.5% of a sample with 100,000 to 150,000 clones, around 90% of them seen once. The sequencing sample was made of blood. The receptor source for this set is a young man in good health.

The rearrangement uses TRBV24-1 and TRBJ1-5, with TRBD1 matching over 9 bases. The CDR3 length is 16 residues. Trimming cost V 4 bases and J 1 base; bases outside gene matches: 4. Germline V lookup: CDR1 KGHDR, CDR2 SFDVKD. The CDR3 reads CATSEPGTGSNQPQHF. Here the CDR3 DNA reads TGTGCCACCAGTGAGCCCGGGACAGGGAGCAATCAGCCCCAGCATTTT.

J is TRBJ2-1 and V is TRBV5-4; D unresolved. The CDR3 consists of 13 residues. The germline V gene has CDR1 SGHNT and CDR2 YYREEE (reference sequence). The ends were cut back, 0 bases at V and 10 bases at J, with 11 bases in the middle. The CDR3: CASSLDRVREQFF. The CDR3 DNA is TGTGCCAGCAGCTTGGACCGGGTACGGGAGCAGTTCTTC.

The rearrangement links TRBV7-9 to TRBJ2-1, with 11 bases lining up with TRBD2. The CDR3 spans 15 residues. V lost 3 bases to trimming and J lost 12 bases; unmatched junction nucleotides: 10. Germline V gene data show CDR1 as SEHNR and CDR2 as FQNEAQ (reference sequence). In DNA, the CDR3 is TGTGCCAGCAGCTTGATAGCGGGGGGGCCAACTAGGCAGTTCTTC. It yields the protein CASSLIAGGPTRQFF. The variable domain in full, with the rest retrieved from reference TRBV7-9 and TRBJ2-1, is DTGVSQNPRHKITKRGQNVTFRCDPISEHNRLYWYRQTLGQGPEFLTYFQNEAQLEKSRLLSDRFSAERPKGSFSTLEIQRTEQGDSAMYLCASSLIAGGPTRQFFGPGTRLTVL.

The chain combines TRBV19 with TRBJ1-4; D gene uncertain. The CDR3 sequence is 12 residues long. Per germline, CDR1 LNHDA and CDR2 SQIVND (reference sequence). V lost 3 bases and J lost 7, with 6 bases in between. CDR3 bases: TGTGCCAGTAGTATCCAAACTGAAAAACTGTTTTTT. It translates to CASSIQTEKLFF.

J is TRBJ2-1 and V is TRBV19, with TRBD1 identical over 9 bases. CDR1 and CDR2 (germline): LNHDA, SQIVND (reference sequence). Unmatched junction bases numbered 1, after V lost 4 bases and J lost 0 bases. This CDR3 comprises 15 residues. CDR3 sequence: CASSKTGGSYNEQFF. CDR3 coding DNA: TGTGCCAGTAGTAAGACAGGGGGCTCCTACAATGAGCAGTTCTTC.

DNA of the CDR3: TGTGCCAGCAGTTTCGGGGGGAAGGCGGGTGAAAAACTGTTTTTT. It yields the protein CASSFGGKAGEKLFF. The chain is built from TRBV28 and TRBJ1-4; possibly TRBD1 for D (5 bases). The CDR3 loop spans 15 amino acids. V lost 3 bases to trimming and J lost 7 bases, with 15 bases between them. Looked up from germline, CDR1 is MDHEN and CDR2 is SYDVKM.

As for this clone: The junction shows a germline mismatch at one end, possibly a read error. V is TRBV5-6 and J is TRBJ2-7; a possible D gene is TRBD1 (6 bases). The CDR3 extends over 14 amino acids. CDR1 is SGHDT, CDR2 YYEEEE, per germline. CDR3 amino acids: CASGLQGNSYEQYF. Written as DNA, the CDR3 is TGTGCCAGCGGCTTGCAGGGGAACTCCTACGAGCAGTACTTC.

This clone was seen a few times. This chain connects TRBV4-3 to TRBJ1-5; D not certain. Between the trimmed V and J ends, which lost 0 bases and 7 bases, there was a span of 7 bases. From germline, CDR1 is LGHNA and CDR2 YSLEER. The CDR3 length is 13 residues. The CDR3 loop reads CASSQEIRQPQHF. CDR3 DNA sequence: TGCGCCAGCAGCCAAGAAATCCGGCAGCCCCAGCATTTT.

This CDR3 reads CASSQDTQGDYGYTF. As DNA, the CDR3 is TGTGCCAGCAGCCAAGATACACAGGGGGATTATGGCTACACCTTC. J is TRBJ1-2 and V is TRBV4-2, with 8 bases lining up with TRBD1. From germline, CDR1 is LGHNA and CDR2 YNFKEQ. CDR3 size: 15 residues. The V segment lost 0 bases and the J segment 5 bases; nucleotides outside the gene matches: 5.

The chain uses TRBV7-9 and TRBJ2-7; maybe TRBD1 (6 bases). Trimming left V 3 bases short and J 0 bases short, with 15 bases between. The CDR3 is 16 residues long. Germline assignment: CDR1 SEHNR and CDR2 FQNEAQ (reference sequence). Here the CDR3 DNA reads TGTGCCAGCAGCTTGTGGGATTTGACAGGCTCCTACGAGCAGTACGTC. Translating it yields CASSLWDLTGSYEQYV.

CDR3: CASSGSGGFRTGNEQFF. The CDR3 nucleotides read TGTGCCAGCAGCGGTAGCGGGGGGTTCCGAACGGGCAATGAGCAGTTCTTC. The V call is TRBV5-4, the J call TRBJ2-1; 10 bases are shared with TRBD2. The CDR3 runs to 17 residues. Germline V gene data show CDR1 as SGHNT and CDR2 as YYREEE (reference sequence). Trimming cost V 4 bases and J 6 bases; bases outside gene matches: 13.

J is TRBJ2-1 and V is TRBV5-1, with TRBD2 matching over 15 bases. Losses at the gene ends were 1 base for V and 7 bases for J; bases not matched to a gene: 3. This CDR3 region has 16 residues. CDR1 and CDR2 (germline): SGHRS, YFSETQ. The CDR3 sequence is CASSLLGTSGRNEQFF. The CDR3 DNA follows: TGCGCCAGCAGCTTGCTCGGGACTAGCGGGAGGAATGAGCAGTTCTTC.

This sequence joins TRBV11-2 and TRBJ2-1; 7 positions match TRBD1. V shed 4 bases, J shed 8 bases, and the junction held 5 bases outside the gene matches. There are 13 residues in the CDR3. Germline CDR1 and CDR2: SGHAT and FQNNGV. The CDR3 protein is CASSSGTVDEQFF. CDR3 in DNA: TGTGCCAGCAGCTCAGGGACAGTGGATGAGCAGTTCTTC.

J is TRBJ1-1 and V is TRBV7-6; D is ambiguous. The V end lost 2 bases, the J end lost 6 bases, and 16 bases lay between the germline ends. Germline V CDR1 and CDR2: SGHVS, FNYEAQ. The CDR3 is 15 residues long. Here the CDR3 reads CASSLYPSSLAEAFF. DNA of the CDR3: TGTGCCAGCAGCTTATATCCCTCCTCATTGGCTGAAGCTTTCTTT.

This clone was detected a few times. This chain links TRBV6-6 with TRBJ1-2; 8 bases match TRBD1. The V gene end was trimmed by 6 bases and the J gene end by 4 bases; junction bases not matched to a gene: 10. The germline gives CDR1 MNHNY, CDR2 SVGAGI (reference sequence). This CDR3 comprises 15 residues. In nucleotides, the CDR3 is TGTGCCAGCAGGCCCACAGGGGGAGTCCTCTATGGCTACACCTTC. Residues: CASRPTGGVLYGYTF.

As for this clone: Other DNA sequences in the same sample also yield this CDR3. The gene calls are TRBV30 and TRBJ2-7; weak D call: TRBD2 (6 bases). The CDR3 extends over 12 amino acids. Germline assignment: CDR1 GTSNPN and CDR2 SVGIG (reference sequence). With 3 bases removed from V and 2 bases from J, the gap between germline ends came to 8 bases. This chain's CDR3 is CAWRGGTYEQYF. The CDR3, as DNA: TGTGCCTGGAGGGGAGGCACCTACGAGCAGTACTTC.

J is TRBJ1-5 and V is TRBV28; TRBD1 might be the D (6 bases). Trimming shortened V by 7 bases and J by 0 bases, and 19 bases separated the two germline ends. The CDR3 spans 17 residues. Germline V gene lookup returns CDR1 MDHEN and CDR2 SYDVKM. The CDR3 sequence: CASNSAGAGGSNQPQHF. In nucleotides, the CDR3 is TGTGCCAGCAATTCGGCGGGGGCGGGTGGTAGCAATCAGCCCCAGCATTTT.

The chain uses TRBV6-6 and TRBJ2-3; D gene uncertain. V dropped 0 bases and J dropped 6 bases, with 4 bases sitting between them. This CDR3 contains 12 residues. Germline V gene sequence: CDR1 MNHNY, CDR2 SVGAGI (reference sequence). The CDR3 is CASSYSSDTQYF. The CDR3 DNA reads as TGTGCCAGCAGTTACTCTTCGGATACGCAGTATTTT.

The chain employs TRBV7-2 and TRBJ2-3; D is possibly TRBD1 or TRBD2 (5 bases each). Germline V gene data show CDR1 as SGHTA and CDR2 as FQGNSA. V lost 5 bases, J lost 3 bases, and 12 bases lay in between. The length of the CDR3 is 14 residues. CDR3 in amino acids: CASSRSRETDTQYF. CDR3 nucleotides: TGTGCCAGCAGCCGGAGCAGGGAGACAGATACGCAGTATTTT.

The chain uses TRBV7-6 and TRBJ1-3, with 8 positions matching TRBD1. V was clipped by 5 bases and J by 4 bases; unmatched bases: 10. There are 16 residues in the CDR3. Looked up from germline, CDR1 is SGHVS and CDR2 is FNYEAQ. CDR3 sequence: CASSVGQGGYGNTIYF. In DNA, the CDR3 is TGTGCCAGCAGCGTCGGACAGGGTGGTTACGGAAACACCATATATTTT. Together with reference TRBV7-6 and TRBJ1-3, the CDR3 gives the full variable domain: GAGVSQSPRYKVTKRGQDVALRCDPISGHVSLYWYRQALGQGPEFLTYFNYEAQQDKSGLPNDRFSAERPEGSISTLTIQRTEQRDSAMYRCASSVGQGGYGNTIYFGEGSWLTVV.

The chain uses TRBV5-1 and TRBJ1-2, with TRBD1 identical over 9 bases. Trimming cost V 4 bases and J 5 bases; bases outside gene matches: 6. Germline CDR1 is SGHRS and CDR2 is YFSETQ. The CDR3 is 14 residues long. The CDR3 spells CASSTEGQGYGYTF. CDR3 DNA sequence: TGCGCCAGCAGCACCGAGGGACAGGGATATGGCTACACCTTC.

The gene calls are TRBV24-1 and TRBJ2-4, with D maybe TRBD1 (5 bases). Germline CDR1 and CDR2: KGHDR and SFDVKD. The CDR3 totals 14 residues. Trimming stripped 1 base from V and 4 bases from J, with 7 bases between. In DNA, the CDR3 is TGTGCCACCAGTGATTTACCAGGGAAAAACATTCAGTACTTC. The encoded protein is CATSDLPGKNIQYF.

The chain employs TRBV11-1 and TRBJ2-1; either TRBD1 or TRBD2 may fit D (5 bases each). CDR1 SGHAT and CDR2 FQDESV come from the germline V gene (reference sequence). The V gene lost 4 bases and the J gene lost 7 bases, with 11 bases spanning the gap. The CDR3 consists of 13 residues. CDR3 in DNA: TGTGCCAGCAGCTGGCTCTGGGGGAATGAGCAGTTCTTC. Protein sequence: CASSWLWGNEQFF.

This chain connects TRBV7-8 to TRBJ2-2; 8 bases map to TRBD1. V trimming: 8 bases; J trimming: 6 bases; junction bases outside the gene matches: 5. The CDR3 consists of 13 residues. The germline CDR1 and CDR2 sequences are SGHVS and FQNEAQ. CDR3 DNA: TGTGCCAGCGACAGGGGCCGCCCCGGGGAGCTGTTTTTT. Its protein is CASDRGRPGELFF.

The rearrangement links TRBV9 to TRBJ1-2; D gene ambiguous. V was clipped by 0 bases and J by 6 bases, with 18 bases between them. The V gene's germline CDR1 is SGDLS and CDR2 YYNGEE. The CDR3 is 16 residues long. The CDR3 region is CASSVEVGHTYDGYTF. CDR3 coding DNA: TGTGCCAGCAGCGTAGAGGTAGGGCACACCTACGATGGCTACACCTTC.

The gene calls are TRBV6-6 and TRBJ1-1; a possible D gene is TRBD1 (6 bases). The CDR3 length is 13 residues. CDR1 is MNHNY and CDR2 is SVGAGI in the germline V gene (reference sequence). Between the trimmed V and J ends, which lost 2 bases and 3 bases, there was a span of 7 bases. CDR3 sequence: CASSYRGDTEAFF. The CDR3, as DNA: TGTGCCAGCAGTTACAGGGGGGACACTGAAGCTTTCTTT.

In DNA, the CDR3 is TGCGCCAGCAGCTCGACAAATTACAATGAGCAGTTCTTC. Encoded protein: CASSSTNYNEQFF. The genes are TRBV5-1 and TRBJ2-1; D is ambiguous. Germline assignment: CDR1 SGHRS and CDR2 YFSETQ. The CDR3 is 13 amino acids. V was cut by 3 bases and J by 4 bases, with 8 bases left in between.